The clone carrying this TCR beta chain was detected a few times. The CDR3 length is 15 residues. V gave up 1 base and J gave up 5 bases; unmatched junction bases: 6. The entry originates in a study of blood T cells in healthy people across ages. Primed by a sample-barcoded 5' primer and a J-beta primer mix, a second PCR proceeded for roughly 7 to 11 cycles. TCRdb ran MiXCR on the 5' RACE reads and lists one entry per CDR3 protein. The sample yields about 800,000 distinct CDR3 sequences, around a quarter seen once. Total RNA extracted from each sample amounted to at least 5.5 micrograms. The data were also submitted as part of a second study, on T cells of mothers and their children.

The sequenced material came from blood. This chain connects TRBV12-3 or TRBV12-4 to TRBJ2-5; 8 bases agree with TRBD2. The TCR sequence derives from a boy aged 10-17 years in good health. The CDR3 reads CASSLGDGGAETQYF. The CDR3 coding sequence is TGTGCCAGCAGTTTAGGGGACGGGGGGGCGGAGACCCAGTACTTC.